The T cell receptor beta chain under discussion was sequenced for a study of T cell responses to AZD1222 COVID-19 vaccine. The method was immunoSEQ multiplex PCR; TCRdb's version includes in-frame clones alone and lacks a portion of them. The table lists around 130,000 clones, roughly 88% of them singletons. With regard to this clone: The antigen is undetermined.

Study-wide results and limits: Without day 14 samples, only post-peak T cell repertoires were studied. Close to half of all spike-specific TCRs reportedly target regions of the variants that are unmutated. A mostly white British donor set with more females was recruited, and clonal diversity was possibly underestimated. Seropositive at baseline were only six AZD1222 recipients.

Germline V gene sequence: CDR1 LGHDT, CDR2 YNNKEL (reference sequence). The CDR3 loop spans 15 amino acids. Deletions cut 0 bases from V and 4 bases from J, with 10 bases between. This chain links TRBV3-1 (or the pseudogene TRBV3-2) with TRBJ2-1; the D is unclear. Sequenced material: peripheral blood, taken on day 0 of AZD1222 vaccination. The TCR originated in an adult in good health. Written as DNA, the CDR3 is TGTGCCAGCAGCCAAGATCGCGCAGAATACAATGAGCAGTTCTTC. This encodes CASSQDRAEYNEQFF.